Below are 8 T cell receptor beta chains sequenced from a single sample in a study of T cells in Graves' hyperthyroidism and ophthalmopathy. RNA transcripts provided the source from which TCR beta CDR3 regions were amplified. A first-round RT-PCR of the TCR CDR3 used the HTBI primer set. TCRdb fed the multiplex PCR reads into MiXCR, producing one record per CDR3 protein. The data hold about 200,000 distinct CDR3 sequences, with less than 20% observed a single time. The source material was blood. Every receptor here comes from a woman between 50 and 59 years old with Graves' hyperthyroidism.

At least ten counts were recorded for this clonotype. The CDR3 nucleotides read TGTGCCAGCCCCGTCTTTGGACAGGGGATCTACAATGAGCAGTTCTTC. It encodes CASPVFGQGIYNEQFF. The chain couples TRBV3-1 to TRBJ2-1; 9 nucleotides match TRBD1. This CDR3 region has 16 residues. V lost 8 bases, J lost 3 bases, and 11 bases stayed unmatched. CDR1 is LGHDT, CDR2 YNNKEL, per germline (reference sequence).

This clonotype was counted between two and nine times. The rearrangement uses TRBV6-1 and TRBJ1-2; 9 bases align to TRBD1. V shed 4 bases and J 5 bases; nucleotides not matched to a gene: 8. Germline V gene lookup returns CDR1 MNHNS and CDR2 SASEGT. CDR3 length equals 15 residues. This CDR3 reads CASSGAGTGIYGYTF. The CDR3 DNA follows: TGTGCCAGCAGTGGAGCCGGGACAGGGATATATGGCTACACCTTC.

The CDR3 loop reads CASSLRVGGRWIGELFF. CDR3 in DNA: TGTGCCAGCAGTTTACGGGTCGGGGGGAGGTGGATCGGGGAGCTGTTTTTT. This rearrangement joins TRBV27 to TRBJ2-2, with 7 bases fitting TRBD2. Trimming removed 2 bases from V and 7 bases from J; junction bases left unmatched: 13. CDR1 MNHEY and CDR2 SMNVEV come from the germline V gene (reference sequence). CDR3 size: 17 residues.

This clonotype was picked up many times. Here the CDR3 DNA reads TGTGCCAGCACTGGATCCAAGGGATACGAGCAGTACTTC. Translation gives CASTGSKGYEQYF. The rearrangement joins TRBV2 to TRBJ2-7, with unresolved D. From germline, CDR1 is SNHLY and CDR2 FYNNEI. The CDR3 has 13 amino acids. Trimming removed 7 bases from V and 4 bases from J, with 14 bases in between. Using reference TRBV2 and TRBJ2-7 for the parts outside the CDR3, the full variable domain is EPEVTQTPSHQVTQMGQEVILRCVPISNHLYFYWYRQILGQKVEFLVSFYNNEISEKSEIFDDQFSVERPDGSNFTLKIRSTKLEDSAMYFCASTGSKGYEQYFGPGTRLTVT.

The chain's CDR3 is CASTSPGNTIYF. CDR3 DNA: TGTGCCAGCACCTCACCTGGAAACACCATATATTTT. The chain is built from TRBV6-2 or TRBV6-3 and TRBJ1-3; D gene uncertain. The CDR3 covers 12 residues. Germline V gives CDR1 MNHEY, CDR2 SVGEGT. Trimming cost V 7 bases and J 2 bases, with 6 bases left between them.

This clonotype showed up just a few times. The V call is TRBV27, the J call TRBJ1-5; 9 bases line up with TRBD1. CDR1 is MNHEY and CDR2 is SMNVEV in the germline V gene (reference sequence). The V segment lost 5 bases and the J segment 2 bases; nucleotides outside the gene matches: 10. This CDR3 has 17 residues. CDR3 loop: CASSRDRVLVGNQPQHF. In DNA, the CDR3 is TGTGCCAGCAGTAGGGACAGGGTATTGGTAGGCAATCAGCCCCAGCATTTT.

There are many counts of this clonotype. The genes are TRBV27 and TRBJ1-2, with TRBD1 identical over 9 bases. Germline CDR1 MNHEY, CDR2 SMNVEV (reference sequence). The CDR3 runs 16 residues. V shed 0 bases, J shed 4 bases, and the junction held 6 bases outside the gene matches. This chain's CDR3 is CASSLSFGQGSYGYTF. The CDR3 coding sequence is TGTGCCAGCAGTTTATCGTTTGGACAGGGGAGCTATGGCTACACCTTC.

J is TRBJ2-2 and V is TRBV3-1, with D unresolved. Germline loops: CDR1 LGHDT, CDR2 YNNKEL (reference sequence). V lost 11 bases and J lost 1, with 8 bases in between. The CDR3 extends over 12 amino acids. CDR3 region: CAAPRNTGELFF. The CDR3 DNA reads as TGTGCCGCGCCGCGGAACACCGGGGAGCTGTTTTTT.